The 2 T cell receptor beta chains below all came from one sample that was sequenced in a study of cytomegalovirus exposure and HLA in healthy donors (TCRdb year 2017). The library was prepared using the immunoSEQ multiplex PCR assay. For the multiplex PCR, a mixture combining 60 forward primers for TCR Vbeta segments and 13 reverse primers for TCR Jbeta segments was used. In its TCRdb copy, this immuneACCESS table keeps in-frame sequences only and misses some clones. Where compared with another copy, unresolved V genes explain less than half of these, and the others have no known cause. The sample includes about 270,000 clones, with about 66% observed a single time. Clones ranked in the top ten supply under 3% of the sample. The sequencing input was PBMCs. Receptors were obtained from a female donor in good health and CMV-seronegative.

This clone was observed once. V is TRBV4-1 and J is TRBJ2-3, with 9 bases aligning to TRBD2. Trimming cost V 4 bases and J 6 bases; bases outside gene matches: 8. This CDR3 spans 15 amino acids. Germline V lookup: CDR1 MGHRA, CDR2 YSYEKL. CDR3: CASSRLAGFVDTQYF. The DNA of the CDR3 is TGCGCCAGCAGCCGCCTAGCGGGATTTGTGGATACGCAGTATTTT.

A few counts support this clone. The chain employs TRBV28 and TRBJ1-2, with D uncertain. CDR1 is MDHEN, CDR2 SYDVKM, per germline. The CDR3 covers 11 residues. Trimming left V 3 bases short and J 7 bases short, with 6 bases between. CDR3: CASSFGAGYTF. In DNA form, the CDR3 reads TGTGCCAGCAGTTTCGGTGCTGGCTACACCTTC.